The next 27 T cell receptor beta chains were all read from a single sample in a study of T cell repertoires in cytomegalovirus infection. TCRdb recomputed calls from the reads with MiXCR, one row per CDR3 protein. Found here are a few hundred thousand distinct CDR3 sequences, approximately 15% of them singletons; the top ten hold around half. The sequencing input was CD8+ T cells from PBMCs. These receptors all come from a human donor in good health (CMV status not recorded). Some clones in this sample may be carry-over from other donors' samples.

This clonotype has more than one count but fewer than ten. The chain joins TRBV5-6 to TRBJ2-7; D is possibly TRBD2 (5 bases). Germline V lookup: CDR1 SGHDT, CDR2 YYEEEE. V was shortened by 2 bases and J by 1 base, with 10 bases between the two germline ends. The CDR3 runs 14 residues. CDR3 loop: CASSFGVGSYEQYF. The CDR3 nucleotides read TGTGCCAGCAGCTTCGGGGTAGGGTCCTACGAGCAGTACTTC.

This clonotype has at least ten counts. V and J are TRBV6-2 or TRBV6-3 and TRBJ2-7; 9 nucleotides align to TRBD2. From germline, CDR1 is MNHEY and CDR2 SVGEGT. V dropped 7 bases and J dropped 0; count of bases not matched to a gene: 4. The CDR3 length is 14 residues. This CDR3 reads CASIPRGGSYEQYF. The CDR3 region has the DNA TGTGCCAGCATTCCGCGGGGGGGCTCCTACGAGCAGTACTTC.

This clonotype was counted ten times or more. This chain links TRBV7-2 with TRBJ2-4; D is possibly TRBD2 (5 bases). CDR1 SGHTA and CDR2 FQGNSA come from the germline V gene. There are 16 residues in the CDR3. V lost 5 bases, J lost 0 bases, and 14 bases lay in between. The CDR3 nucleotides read TGTGCCAGCAGCCCCGGAGGCCTTCAAGCCAAAAACATTCAGTACTTC. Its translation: CASSPGGLQAKNIQYF.

The CDR3: CASSFTGTGSQPQHF. The CDR3 nucleotides read TGTGCCAGCAGCTTCACCGGGACAGGGTCACAGCCCCAGCATTTT. This chain joins TRBV7-6 and TRBJ1-5; 9 positions match TRBD1. The CDR3 totals 15 residues. The V gene's germline CDR1 is SGHVS and CDR2 FNYEAQ. V was clipped by 3 bases and J by 7 bases; unmatched bases: 7.

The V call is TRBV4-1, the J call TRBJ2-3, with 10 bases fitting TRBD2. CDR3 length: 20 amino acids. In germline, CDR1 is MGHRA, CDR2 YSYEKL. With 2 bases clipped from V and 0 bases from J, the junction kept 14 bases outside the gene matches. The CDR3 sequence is CASSQSTLAGERYSTDTQYF. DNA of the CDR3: TGCGCCAGCAGCCAAAGTACGCTAGCGGGGGAGAGATACAGCACAGATACGCAGTATTTT.

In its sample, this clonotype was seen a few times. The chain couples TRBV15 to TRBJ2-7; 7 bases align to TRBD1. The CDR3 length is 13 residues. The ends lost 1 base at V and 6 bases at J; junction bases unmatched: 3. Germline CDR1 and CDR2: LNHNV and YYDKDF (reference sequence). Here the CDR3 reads CATSRGEGAEQYF. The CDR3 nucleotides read TGTGCCACCAGCAGAGGCGAGGGGGCCGAGCAGTACTTC.

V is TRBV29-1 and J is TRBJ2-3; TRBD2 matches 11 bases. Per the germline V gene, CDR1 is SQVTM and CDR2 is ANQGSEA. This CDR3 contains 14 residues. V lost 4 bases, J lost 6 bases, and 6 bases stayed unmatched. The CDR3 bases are TGCAGCGTTGTTCTAGCGGGGGGTCGGGATACGCAGTATTTT. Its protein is CSVVLAGGRDTQYF.

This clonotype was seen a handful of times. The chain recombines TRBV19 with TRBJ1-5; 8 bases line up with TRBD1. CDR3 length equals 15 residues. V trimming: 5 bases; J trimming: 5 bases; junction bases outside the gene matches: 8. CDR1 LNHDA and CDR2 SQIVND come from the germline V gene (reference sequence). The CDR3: CASSLGTGPYQPQHF. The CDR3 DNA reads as TGTGCCAGTAGTCTCGGGACAGGACCTTATCAGCCCCAGCATTTT.

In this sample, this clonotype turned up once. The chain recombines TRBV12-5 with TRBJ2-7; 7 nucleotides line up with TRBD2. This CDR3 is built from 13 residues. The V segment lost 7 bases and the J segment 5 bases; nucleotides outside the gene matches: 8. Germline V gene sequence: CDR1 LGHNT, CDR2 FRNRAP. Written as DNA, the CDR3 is TGTGCTAGTGCCCCCGGGGGGAGAAACGAGCAGTACTTC. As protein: CASAPGGRNEQYF.

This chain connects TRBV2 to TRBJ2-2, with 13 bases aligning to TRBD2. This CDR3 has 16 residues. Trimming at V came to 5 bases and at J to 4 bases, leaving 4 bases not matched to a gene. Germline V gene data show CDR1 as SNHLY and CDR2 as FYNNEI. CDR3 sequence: CASSKGLAGSTGELFF. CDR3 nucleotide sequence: TGTGCCAGCAGTAAGGGACTAGCGGGGTCCACCGGGGAGCTGTTTTTT.

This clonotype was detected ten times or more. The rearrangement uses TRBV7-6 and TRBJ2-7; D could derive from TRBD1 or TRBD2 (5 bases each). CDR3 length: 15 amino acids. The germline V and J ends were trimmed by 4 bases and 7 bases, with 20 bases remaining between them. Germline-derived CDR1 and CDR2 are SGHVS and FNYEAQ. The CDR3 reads CASSSSDNPGGEQYF. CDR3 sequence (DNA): TGTGCCAGCAGCTCCTCGGACAACCCAGGCGGGGAGCAGTACTTC.

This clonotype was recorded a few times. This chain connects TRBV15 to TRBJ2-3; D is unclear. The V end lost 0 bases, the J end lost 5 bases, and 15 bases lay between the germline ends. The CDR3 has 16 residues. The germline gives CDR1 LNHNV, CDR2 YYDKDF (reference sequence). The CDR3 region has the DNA TGTGCCACCAGCAGAGATCAAAGTTTCTTCGGAGATACGCAGTATTTT. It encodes CATSRDQSFFGDTQYF.

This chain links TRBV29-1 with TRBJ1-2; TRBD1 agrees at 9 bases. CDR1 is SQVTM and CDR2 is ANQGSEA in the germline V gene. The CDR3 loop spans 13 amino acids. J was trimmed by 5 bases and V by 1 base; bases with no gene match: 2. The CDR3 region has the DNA TGCAGCGTTGAAGTGGGACAGGGATATGGCTACACCTTC. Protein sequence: CSVEVGQGYGYTF.

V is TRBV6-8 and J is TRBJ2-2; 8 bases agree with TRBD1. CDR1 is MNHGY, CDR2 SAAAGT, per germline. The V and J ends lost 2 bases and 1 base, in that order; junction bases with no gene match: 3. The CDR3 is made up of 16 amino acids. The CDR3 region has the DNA TGTGCCAGCAGTTACGCCGGACAGGGGAACACCGGGGAGCTGTTTTTT. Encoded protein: CASSYAGQGNTGELFF.

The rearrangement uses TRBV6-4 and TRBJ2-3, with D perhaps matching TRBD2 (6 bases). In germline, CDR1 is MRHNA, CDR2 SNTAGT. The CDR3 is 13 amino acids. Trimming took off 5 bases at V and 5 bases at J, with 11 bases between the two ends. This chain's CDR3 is CASSLAVGDTQYF. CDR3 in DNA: TGTGCCAGCAGTTTAGCGGTCGGAGATACGCAGTATTTT.

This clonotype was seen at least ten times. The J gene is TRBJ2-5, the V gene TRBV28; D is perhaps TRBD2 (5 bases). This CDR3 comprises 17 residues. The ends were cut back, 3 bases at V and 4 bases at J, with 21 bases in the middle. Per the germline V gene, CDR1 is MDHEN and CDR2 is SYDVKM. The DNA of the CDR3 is TGTGCCAGCAGTTTTCCTTCGCTTGGCGGGCTCGTAGAGACCCAGTACTTC. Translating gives CASSFPSLGGLVETQYF.

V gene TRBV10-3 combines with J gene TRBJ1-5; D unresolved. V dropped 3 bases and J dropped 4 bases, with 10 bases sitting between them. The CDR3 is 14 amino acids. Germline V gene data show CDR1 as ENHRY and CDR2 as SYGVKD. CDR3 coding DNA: TGTGCCATCAGTGAAGGATGGGGTAATCAGCCCCAGCATTTT. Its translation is CAISEGWGNQPQHF.

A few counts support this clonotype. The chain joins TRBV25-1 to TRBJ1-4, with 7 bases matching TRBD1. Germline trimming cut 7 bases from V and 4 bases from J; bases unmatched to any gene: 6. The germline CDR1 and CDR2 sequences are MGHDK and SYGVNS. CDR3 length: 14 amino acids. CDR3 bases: TGTGCCAGCAAATCGACAGGGAATAATGAAAAACTGTTTTTT. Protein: CASKSTGNNEKLFF.

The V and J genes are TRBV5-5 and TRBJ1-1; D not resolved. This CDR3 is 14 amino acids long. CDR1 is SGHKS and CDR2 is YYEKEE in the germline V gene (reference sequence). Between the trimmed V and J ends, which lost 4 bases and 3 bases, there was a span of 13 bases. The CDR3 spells CASSPPGVDTEAFF. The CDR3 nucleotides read TGTGCCAGCAGCCCTCCTGGGGTGGACACTGAAGCTTTCTTT.

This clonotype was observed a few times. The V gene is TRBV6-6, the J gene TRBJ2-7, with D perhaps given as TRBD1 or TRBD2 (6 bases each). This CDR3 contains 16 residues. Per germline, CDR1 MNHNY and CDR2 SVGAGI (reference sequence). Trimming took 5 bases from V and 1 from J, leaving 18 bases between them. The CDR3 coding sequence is TGTGCCAGCAGTATATGGTCGGGGGCGACGTCCTACGAGCAGTACTTC. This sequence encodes CASSIWSGATSYEQYF.

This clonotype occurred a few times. The CDR3 sequence: CASRGLPGPRLAMPSTDTQYF. CDR3 sequence (DNA): TGTGCCAGCAGAGGACTGCCCGGGCCGCGACTAGCGATGCCTAGCACAGATACGCAGTATTTT. The V and J genes are TRBV6-2 or TRBV6-3 and TRBJ2-3; 8 bases are a match to TRBD2. Per germline, CDR1 MNHEY and CDR2 SVGEGT. The CDR3 spans 21 residues. The V segment lost 6 bases and the J segment 0 bases; nucleotides outside the gene matches: 23.

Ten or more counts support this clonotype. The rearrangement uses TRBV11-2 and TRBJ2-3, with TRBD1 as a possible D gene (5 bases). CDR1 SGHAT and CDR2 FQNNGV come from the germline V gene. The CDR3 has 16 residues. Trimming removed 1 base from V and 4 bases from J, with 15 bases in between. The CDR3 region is CASSLVAGMSADTQYF. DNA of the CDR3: TGTGCCAGCAGCTTAGTAGCAGGGATGAGCGCAGATACGCAGTATTTT. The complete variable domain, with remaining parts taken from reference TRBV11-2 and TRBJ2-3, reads EAGVAQSPRYKIIEKRQSVAFWCNPISGHATLYWYQQILGQGPKLLIQFQNNGVVDDSQLPKDRFSAERLKGVDSTLKIQPAKLEDSAVYLCASSLVAGMSADTQYFGPGTRLTVL.

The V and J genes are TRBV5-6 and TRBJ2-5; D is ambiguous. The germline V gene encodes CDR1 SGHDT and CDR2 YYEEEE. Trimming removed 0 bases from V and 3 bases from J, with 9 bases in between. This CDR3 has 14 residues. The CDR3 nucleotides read TGTGCCAGCAGCTTGGGAGGCAGTAAAGAGACCCAGTACTTC. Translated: CASSLGGSKETQYF.

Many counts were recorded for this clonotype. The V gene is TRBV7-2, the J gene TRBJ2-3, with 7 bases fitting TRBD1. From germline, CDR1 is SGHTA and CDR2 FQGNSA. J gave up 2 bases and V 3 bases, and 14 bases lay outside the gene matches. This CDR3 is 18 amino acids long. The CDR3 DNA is TGTGCCAGCAGCTTCCTACAGGGGCCCTTTCGCGACACAGATACGCAGTATTTT. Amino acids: CASSFLQGPFRDTDTQYF.

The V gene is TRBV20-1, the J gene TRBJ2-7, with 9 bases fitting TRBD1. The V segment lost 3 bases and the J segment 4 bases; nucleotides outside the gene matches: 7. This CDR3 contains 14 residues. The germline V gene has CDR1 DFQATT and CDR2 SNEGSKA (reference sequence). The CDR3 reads CSASTGTGLYEQYF. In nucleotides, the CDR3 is TGCAGTGCTAGTACCGGGACAGGGCTGTACGAGCAGTACTTC.

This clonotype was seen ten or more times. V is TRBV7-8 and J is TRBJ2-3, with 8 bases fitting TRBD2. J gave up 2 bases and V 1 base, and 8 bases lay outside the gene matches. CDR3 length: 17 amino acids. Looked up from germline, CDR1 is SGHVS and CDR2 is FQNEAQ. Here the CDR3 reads CASSLGVAGSHTDTQYF. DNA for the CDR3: TGTGCCAGCAGCTTAGGCGTAGCGGGATCGCACACAGATACGCAGTATTTT.

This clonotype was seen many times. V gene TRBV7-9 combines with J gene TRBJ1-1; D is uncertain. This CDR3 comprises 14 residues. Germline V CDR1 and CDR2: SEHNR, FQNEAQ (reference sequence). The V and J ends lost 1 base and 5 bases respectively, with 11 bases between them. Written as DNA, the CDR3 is TGTGCCAGCAGCTTAGTAGTCGCGGGGACTGAAGCTTTCTTT. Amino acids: CASSLVVAGTEAFF.